This entry describes one T cell receptor (beta chain). Its antigen is not known. The data were taken from a study of shared clonotypes between healthy human individuals. Study-level points and caveats: Lower generation probabilities were found for non-shared clonotypes than for those shared by all four donors.

Assay used: immunoSEQ multiplex PCR; TCRdb lists only in-frame clones, some missing. The top ten hold more than 0.55% of the sample, which has roughly 1,000,000 clones, around three quarters seen once. From germline, CDR1 is SGHTA and CDR2 FQGNSA. J lost 4 bases, V lost 4 bases, and 17 bases had no gene match. CDR3 size: 19 residues. The specimen was memory CD4+ T cells from PBMCs. Subset given: CD45RA-negative fraction. This clonotype was sampled from a man aged 18 to 30 in good health. Some clones in this sample may be carry-over from other donors' samples. The chain links TRBV7-2 to TRBJ2-3; 10 bases map to TRBD2. The CDR3 sequence: CASSSLWGASGSRADTQYF. The DNA of the CDR3 is TGTGCCAGCAGCTCGCTCTGGGGGGCTAGCGGGAGTAGGGCAGATACGCAGTATTTT.